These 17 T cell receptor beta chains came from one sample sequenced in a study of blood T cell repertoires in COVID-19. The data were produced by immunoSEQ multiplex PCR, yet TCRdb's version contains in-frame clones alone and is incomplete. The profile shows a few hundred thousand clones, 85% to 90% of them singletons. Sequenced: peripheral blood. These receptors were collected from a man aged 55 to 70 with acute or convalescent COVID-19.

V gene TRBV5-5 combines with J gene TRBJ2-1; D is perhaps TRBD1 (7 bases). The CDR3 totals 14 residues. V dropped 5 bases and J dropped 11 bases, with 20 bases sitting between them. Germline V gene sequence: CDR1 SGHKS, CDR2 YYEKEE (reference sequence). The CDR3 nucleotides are TGTGCCAGCAGTAGCGGCGGGGACAGTAGGAAGCAGTTCTTC. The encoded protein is CASSSGGDSRKQFF.

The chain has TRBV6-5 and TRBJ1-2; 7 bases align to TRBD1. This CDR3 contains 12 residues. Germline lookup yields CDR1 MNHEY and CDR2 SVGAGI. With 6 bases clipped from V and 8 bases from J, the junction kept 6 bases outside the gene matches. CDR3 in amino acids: CASRVRDRGYTF. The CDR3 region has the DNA TGTGCCAGCAGGGTCCGGGACAGAGGCTACACCTTC.

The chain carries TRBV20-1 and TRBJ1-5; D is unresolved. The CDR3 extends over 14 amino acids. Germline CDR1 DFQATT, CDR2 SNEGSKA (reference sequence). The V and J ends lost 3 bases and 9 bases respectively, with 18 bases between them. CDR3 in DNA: TGCAGTGCTAGTGGGGTGACGGACGAGGGGCCCCAGCATTTT. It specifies CSASGVTDEGPQHF.

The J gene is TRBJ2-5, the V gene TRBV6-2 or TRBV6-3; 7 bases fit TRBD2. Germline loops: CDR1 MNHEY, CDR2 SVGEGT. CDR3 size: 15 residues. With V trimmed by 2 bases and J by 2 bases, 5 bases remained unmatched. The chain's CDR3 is CASSYAGVNQETQYF. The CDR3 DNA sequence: TGTGCCAGCAGTTACGCGGGAGTTAATCAAGAGACCCAGTACTTC.

CDR3 sequence: CASSIDHMGHNYGYTF. The CDR3 nucleotides are TGTGCCAGTAGTATAGATCACATGGGACACAACTATGGCTACACCTTC. V is TRBV19 and J is TRBJ1-2, with D possibly matching TRBD1 (6 bases). Trimming stripped 0 bases from V and 2 bases from J, with 13 bases between. The CDR3 is made up of 16 amino acids. The V gene's germline CDR1 is LNHDA and CDR2 SQIVND (reference sequence).

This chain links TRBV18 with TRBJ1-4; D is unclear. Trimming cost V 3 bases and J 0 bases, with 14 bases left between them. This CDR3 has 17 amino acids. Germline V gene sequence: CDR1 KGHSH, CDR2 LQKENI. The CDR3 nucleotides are TGTGCCAGCTCACCCTATAAAAACAGTGCAACTAATGAAAAACTGTTTTTT. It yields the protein CASSPYKNSATNEKLFF.

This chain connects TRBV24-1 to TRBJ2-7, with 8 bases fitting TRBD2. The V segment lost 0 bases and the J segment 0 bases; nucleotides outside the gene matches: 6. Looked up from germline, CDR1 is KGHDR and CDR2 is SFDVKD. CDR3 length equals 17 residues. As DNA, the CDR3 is TGTGCCACCAGTGATTTGGGAGCGGGGACTAGCTCCTACGAGCAGTACTTC. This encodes CATSDLGAGTSSYEQYF.

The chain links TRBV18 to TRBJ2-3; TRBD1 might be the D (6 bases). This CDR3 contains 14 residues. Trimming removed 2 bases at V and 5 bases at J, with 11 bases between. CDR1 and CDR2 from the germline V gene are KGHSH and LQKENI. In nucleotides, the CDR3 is TGTGCCAGCTCACCAAAACAGGGCCAAGATACGCAGTATTTT. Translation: CASSPKQGQDTQYF.

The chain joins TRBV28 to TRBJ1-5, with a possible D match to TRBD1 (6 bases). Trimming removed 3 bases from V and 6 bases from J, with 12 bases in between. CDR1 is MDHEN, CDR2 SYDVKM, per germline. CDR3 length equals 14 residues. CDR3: CASSFTGGAQPQHF. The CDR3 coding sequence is TGTGCCAGCAGTTTCACTGGGGGGGCTCAGCCCCAGCATTTT.

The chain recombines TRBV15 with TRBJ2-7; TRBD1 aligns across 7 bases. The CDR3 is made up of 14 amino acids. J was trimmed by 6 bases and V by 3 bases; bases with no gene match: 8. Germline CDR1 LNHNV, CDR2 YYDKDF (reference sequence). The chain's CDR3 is CATSRDRLEVEQYF. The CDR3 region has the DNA TGTGCCACCAGCAGGGACAGGTTAGAGGTCGAGCAGTACTTC.

The CDR3 bases are TGTGCCAGCAGTTGGTCCGGGGGCGAGCAGTACTTC. This codes for CASSWSGGEQYF. V and J are TRBV6-2 or TRBV6-3 and TRBJ2-7, with D perhaps TRBD2 (6 bases). The CDR3 is 12 residues long. The V gene lost 4 bases and the J gene lost 6 bases, with 10 bases spanning the gap. CDR1 is MNHEY, CDR2 SVGEGT, per germline.

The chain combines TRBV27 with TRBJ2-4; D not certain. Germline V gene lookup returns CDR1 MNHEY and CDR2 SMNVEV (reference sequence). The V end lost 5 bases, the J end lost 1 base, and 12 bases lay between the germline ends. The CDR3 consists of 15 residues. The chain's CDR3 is CASSPPPGAKNIQYF. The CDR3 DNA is TGTGCCAGCAGTCCCCCCCCCGGGGCCAAAAACATTCAGTACTTC.

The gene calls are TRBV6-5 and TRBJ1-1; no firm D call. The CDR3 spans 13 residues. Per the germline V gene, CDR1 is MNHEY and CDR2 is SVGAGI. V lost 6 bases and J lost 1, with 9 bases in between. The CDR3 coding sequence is TGTGCCAGCAGCAAAAGGAGGAACACTGAAGCTTTCTTT. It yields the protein CASSKRRNTEAFF.

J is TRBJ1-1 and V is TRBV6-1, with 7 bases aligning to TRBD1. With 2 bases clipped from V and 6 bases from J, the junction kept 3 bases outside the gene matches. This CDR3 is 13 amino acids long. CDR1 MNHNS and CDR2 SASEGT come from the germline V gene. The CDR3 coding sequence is TGTGCCAGCAGTGAACCCCAGGGGGCTGAAGCTTTCTTT. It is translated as CASSEPQGAEAFF.

The CDR3 here is CASSTGVLGTEAFF. DNA for the CDR3: TGTGCCAGCAGCACAGGGGTTTTGGGCACTGAAGCTTTCTTT. This chain joins TRBV6-5 and TRBJ1-1; 7 positions agree with TRBD1. After removal of 6 bases from V and 4 bases from J, the junction contained 8 bases not matched to a gene. The germline V gene encodes CDR1 MNHEY and CDR2 SVGAGI. The CDR3 runs to 14 residues.

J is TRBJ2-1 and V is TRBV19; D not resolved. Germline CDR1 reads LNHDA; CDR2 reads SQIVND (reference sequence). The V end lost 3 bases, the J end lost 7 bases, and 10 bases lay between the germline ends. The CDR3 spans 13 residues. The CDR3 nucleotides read TGTGCCAGTAGTATCACGGGTCAAAATGAGCAGTTCTTC. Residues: CASSITGQNEQFF.

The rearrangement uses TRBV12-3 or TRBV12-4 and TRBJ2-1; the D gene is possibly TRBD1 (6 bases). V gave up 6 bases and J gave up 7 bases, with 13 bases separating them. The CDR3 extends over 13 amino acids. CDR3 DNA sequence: TGTGCCAGCAGCCCACCAAGGGGGAATGAGCAGTTCTTC. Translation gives CASSPPRGNEQFF.